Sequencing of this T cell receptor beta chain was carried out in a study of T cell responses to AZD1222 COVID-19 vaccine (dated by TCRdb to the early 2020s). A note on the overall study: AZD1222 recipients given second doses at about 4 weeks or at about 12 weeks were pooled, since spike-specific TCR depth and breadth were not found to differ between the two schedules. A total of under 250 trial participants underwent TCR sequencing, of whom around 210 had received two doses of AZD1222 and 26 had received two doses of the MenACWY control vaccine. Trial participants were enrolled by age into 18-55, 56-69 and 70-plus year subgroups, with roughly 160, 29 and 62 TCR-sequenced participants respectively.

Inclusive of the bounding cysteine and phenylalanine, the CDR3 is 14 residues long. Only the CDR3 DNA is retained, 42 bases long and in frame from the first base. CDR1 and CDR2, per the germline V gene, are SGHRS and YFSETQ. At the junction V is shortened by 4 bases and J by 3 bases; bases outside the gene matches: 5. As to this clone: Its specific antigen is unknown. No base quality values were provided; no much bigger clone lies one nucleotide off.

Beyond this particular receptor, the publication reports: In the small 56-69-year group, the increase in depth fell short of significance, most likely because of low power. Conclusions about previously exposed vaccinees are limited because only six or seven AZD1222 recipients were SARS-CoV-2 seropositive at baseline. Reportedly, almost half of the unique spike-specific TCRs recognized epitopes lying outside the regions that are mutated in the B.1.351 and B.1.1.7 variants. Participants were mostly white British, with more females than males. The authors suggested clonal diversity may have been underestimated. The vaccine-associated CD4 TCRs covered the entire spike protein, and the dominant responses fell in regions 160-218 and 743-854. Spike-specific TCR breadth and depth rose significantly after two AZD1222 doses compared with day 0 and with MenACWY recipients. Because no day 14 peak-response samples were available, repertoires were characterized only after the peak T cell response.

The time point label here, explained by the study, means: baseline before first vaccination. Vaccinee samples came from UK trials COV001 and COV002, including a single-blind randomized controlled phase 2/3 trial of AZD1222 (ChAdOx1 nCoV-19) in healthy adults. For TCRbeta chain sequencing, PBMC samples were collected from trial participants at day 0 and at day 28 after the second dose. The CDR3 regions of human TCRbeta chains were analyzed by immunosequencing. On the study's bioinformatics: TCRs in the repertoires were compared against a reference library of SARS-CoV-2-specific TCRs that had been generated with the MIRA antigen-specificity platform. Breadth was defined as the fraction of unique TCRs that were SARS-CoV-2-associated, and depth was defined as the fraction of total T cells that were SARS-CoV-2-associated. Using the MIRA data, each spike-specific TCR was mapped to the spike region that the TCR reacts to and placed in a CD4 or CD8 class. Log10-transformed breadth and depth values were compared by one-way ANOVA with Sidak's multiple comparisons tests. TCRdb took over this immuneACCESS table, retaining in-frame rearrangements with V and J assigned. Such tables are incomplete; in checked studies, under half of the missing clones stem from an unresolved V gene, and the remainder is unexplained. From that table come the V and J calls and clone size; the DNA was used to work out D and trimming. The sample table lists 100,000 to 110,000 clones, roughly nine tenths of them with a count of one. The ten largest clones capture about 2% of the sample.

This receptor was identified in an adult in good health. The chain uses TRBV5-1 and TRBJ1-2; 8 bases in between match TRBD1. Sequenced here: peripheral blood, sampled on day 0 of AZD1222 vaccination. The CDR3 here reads CASSPTGEDYGYTF. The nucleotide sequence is TGCGCCAGCAGCCCGACAGGGGAGGACTATGGCTACACCTTC.